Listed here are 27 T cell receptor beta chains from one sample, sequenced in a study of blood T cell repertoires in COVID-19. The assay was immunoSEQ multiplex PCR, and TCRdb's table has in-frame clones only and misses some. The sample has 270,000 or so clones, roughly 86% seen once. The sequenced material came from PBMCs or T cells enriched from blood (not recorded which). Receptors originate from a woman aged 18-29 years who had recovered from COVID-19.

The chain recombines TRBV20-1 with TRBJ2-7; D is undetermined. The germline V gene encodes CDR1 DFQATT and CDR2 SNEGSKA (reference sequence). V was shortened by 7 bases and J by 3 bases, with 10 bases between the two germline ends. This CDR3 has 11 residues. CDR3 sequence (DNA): TGCAGTGTCCCCCGAGGCTACGAGCAGTACTTC. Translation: CSVPRGYEQYF.

The CDR3 sequence is CASSQTAPGRGNTIYF. CDR3 DNA: TGCGCCAGCAGCCAAACCGCGCCGGGGAGGGGAAACACCATATATTTT. V gene TRBV4-3 combines with J gene TRBJ1-3; no definite D call. Trimming cost V 2 bases and J 4 bases, with 15 bases left between them. The CDR3 consists of 16 residues. Looked up from germline, CDR1 is LGHNA and CDR2 is YSLEER.

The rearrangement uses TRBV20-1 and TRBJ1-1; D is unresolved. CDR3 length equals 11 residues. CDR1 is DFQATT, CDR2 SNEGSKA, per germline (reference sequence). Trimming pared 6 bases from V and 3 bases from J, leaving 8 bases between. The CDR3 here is CSAHFYTEAFF. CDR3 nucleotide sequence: TGCAGTGCCCACTTTTACACTGAAGCTTTCTTT.

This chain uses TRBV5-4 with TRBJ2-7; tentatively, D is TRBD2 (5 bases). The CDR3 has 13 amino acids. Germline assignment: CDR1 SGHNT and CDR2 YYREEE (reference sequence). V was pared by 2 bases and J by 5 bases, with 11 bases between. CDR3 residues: CASSFPGKDEQYF. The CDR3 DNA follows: TGTGCCAGCAGCTTTCCGGGGAAAGACGAGCAGTACTTC.

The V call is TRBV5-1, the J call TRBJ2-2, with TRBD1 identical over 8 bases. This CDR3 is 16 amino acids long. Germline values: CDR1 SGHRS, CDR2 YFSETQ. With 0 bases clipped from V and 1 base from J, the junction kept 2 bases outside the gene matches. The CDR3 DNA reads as TGCGCCAGCAGCTTGGACGGGACAGGGAACACCGGGGAGCTGTTTTTT. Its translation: CASSLDGTGNTGELFF.

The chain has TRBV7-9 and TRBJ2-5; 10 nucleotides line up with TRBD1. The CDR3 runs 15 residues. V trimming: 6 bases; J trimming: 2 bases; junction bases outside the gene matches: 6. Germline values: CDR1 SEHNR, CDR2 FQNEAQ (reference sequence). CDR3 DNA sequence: TGTGCCAGCAGAAGTAGGGGACAGGGGCAAGAGACCCAGTACTTC. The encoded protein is CASRSRGQGQETQYF.

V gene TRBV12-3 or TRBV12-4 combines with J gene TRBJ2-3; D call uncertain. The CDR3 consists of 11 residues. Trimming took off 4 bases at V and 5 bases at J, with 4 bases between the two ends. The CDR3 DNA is TGTGCCAGCAGTTACGGAGATACGCAGTATTTT. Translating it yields CASSYGDTQYF.

CDR3 region: CASRLRTGGKSPLHF. CDR3 nucleotides: TGTGCCAGCAGGCTACGGACAGGGGGCAAATCACCCCTCCACTTT. The rearrangement uses TRBV28 and TRBJ1-6, with 11 bases that match TRBD1. CDR1 and CDR2 (germline): MDHEN, SYDVKM. The CDR3 loop spans 15 amino acids. Unmatched junction bases numbered 8, after V lost 6 bases and J lost 10 bases.

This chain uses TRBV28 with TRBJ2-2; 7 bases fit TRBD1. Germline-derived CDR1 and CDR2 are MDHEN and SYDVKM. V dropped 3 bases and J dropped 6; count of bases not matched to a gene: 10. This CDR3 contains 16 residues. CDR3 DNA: TGTGCCAGCAGTTTGGTCGACAGGGTACCCTCCGGGGAGCTGTTTTTT. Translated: CASSLVDRVPSGELFF.

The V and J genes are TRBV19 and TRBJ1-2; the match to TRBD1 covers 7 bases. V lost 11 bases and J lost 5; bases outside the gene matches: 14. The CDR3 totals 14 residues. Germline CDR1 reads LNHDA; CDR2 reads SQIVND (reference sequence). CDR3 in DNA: TGTGCCGTCGGCCCGACAGGGAAGGGGTATGGCTACACCTTC. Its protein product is CAVGPTGKGYGYTF.

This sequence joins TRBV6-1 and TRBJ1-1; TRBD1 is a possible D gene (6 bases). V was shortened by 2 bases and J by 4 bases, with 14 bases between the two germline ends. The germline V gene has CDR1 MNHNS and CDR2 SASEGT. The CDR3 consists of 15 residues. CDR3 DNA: TGTGCCAGCAGTGAATCATTGTACAGGGCCACTGAAGCTTTCTTT. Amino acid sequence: CASSESLYRATEAFF.

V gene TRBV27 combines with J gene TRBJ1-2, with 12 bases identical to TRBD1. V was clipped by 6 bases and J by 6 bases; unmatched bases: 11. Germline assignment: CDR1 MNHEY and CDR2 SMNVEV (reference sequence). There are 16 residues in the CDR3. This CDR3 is CASRESGTGGLHGYTF. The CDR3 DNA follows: TGTGCCAGCAGGGAATCCGGGACAGGGGGCCTACATGGCTACACCTTC.

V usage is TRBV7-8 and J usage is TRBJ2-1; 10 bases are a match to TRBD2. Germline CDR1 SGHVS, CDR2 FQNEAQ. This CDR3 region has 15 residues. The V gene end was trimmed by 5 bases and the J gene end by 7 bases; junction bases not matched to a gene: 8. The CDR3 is CASSTSSGRFNEQFF. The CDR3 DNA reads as TGTGCCAGCAGCACATCTAGCGGGAGATTTAATGAGCAGTTCTTC.

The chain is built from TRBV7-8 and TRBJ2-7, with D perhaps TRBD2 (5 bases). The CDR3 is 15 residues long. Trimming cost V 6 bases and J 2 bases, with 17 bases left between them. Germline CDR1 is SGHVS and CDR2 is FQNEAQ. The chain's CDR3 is CASSSREGNTYEQYF. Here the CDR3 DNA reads TGTGCCAGCAGTTCCCGAGAGGGCAACACCTACGAGCAGTACTTC.

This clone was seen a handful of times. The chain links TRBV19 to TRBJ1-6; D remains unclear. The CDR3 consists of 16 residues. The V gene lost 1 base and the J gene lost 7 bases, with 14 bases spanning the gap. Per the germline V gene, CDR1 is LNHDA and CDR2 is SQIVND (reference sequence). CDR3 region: CASSIVTNARNSPLHF. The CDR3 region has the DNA TGTGCCAGTAGTATAGTAACAAACGCGCGGAATTCACCCCTCCACTTT.

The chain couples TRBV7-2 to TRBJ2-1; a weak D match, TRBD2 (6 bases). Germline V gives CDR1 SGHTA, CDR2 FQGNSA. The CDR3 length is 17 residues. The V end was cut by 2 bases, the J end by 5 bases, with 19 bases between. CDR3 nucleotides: TGTGCCAGCAGCTTATCCCCCGCTAGCGCCTCAGACAATGAGCAGTTCTTC. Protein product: CASSLSPASASDNEQFF.

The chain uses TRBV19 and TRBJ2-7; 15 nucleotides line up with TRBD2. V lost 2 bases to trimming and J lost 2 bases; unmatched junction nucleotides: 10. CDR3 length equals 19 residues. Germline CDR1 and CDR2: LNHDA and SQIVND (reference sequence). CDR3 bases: TGTGCCAGTAGTATAAGTTTGGGACTAGCGGGGGGAAAGCCCTACGAGCAGTACTTC. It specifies CASSISLGLAGGKPYEQYF.

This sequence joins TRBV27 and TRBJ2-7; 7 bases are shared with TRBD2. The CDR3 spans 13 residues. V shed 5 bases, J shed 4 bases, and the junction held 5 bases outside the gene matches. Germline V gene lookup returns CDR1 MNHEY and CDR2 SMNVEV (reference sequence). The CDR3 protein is CASSTGLGYEQYF. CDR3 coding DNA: TGTGCCAGCAGTACAGGACTAGGTTACGAGCAGTACTTC.

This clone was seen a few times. The CDR3 DNA follows: TGTGCCAGTCGGGGGGGCCGGGAGCTGTTTTTT. Translating gives CASRGGRELFF. This chain uses TRBV19 with TRBJ2-2; TRBD2 matches 8 bases. The V gene's germline CDR1 is LNHDA and CDR2 SQIVND (reference sequence). The trim removed 8 bases at V and 9 bases at J, leaving 2 bases unmatched. CDR3 length: 11 amino acids.

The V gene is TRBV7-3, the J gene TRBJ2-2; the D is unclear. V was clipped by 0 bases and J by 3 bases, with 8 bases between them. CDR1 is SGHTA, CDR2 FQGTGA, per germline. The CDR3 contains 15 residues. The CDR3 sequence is CASSLTAGDTGELFF. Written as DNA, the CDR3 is TGTGCCAGCAGCTTAACGGCAGGCGACACCGGGGAGCTGTTTTTT.

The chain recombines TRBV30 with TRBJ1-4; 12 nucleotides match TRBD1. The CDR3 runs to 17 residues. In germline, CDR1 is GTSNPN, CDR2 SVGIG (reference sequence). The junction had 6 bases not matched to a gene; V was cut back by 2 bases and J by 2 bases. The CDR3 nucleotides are TGTGCCTGGAGTCAGGGGACAGGGGGCTTTACTAATGAAAAACTGTTTTTT. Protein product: CAWSQGTGGFTNEKLFF.

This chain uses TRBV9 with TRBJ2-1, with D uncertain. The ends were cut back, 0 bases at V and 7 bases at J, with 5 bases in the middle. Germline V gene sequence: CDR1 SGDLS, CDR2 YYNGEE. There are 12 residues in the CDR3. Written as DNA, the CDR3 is TGTGCCAGCAGCGTAGTTGAGAATGAGCAGTTCTTC. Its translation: CASSVVENEQFF.

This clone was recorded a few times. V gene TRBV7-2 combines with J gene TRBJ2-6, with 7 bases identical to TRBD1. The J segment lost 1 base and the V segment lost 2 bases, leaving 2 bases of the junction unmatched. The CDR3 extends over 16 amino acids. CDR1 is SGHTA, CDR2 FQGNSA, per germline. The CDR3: CASSLTGQSGANVLTF. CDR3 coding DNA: TGTGCCAGCAGCTTAACGGGACAGTCTGGGGCCAACGTCCTGACTTTC.

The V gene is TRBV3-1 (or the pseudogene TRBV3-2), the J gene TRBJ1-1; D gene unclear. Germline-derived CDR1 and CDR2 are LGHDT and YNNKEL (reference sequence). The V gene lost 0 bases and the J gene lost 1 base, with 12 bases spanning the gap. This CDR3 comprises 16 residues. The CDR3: CASSQELQRRNTEAFF. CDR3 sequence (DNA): TGTGCCAGCAGCCAAGAACTCCAGCGCCGGAACACTGAAGCTTTCTTT.

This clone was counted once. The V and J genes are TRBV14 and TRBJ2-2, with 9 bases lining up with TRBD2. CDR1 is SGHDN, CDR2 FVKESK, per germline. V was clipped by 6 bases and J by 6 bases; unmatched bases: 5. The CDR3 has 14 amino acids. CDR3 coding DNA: TGTGCCAGCAGACCACTAGCGGGTGCCGGGGAGCTGTTTTTT. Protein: CASRPLAGAGELFF.

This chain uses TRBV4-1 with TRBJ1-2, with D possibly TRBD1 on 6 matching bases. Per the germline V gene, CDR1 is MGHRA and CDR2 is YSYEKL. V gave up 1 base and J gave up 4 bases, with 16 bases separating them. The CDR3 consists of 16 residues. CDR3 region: CASSQVPGGVGYGYTF. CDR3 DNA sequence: TGCGCCAGCAGCCAAGTACCTGGGGGCGTAGGCTATGGCTACACCTTC.

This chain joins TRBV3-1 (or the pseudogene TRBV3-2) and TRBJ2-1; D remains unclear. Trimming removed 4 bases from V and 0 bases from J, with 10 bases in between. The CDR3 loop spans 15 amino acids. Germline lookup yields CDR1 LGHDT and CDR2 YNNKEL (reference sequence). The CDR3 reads CASSPQVSSYNEQFF. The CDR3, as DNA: TGTGCCAGCAGCCCTCAGGTTAGCTCCTACAATGAGCAGTTCTTC.